The entry that follows covers one TCR beta chain sequence. Sequencing of TCR beta was carried out in blood CD8+ and CD4+ T cells. The record originates from a study of CD8 T cells in Susac syndrome. RNA, at roughly 0.5 to 1 ug, was reverse transcribed with random hexamers. Multiplex PCR with immunoSEQ amplified the TCR beta CDR3 across 54 Vbeta and 13 Jbeta. Each CDR3 protein gets one entry after TCRdb re-called the immunoSEQ multiplex PCR reads with MiXCR. The sample holds under 95,000 distinct CDR3 sequences, just under 95% seen once. The sequence was obtained from a human donor with Susac syndrome. Input material: CD4+ T cells from PBMCs.

In nucleotides, the CDR3 is TGTGCCAGCTCACCCGAAAACCGGGGGCTGGAGACCCAGTACTTC. As protein: CASSPENRGLETQYF. The chain combines TRBV18 with TRBJ2-5; perhaps D is TRBD1 or TRBD2 (6 bases each). Trimming cost V 3 bases and J 5 bases, with 16 bases left between them. The germline V gene encodes CDR1 KGHSH and CDR2 LQKENI. The CDR3 has 15 residues.